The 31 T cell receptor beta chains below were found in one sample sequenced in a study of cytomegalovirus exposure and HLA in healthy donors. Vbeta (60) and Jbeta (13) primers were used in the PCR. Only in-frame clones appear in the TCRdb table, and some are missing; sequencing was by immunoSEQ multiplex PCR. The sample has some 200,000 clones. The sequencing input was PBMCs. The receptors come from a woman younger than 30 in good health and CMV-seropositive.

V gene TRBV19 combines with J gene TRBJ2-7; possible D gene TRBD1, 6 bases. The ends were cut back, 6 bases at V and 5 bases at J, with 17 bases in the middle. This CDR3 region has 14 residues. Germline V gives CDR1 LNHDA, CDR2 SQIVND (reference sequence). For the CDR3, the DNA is TGTGCCAGTAGGGAACAGGGTCTCCTCCACGAGCAGTACTTC. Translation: CASREQGLLHEQYF.

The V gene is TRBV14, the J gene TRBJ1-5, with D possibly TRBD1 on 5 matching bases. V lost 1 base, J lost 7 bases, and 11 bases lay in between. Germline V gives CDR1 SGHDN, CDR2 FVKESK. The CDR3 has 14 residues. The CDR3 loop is CASSQGAGGQPQHF. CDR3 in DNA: TGTGCCAGCAGCCAAGGCGCGGGGGGGCAGCCCCAGCATTTT.

CDR3 residues: CASSLGLADSTDTQYF. CDR3 sequence (DNA): TGCGCCAGCAGCTTGGGACTAGCGGACAGCACAGATACGCAGTATTTT. The rearrangement links TRBV5-1 to TRBJ2-3; 9 nucleotides line up with TRBD2. CDR1 is SGHRS, CDR2 YFSETQ, per germline. V lost 0 bases and J lost 0; bases outside the gene matches: 2. The CDR3 length is 16 residues.

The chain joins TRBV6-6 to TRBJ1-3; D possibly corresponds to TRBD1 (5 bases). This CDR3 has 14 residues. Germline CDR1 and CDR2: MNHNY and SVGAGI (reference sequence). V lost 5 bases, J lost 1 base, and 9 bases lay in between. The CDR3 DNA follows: TGTGCCAGCAGTACCCAGGGTTCTGGAAACACCATATATTTT. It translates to CASSTQGSGNTIYF.

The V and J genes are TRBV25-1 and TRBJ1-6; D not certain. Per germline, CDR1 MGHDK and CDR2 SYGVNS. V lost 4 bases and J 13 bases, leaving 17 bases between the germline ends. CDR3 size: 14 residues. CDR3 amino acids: CASSGNSPGGPLHF. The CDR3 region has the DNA TGTGCCAGCAGTGGCAACTCCCCGGGTGGGCCCCTCCACTTT.

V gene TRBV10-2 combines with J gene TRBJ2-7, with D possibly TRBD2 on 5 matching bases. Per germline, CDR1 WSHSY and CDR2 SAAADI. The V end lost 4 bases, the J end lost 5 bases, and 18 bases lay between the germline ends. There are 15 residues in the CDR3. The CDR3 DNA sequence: TGCGCCAGCAGTGTTAGTACAGTTGGGAGTGACGAGCAGTACTTC. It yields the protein CASSVSTVGSDEQYF.

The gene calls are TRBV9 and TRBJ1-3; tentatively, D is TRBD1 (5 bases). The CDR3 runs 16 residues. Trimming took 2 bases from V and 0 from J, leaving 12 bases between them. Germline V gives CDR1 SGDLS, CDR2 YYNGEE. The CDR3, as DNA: TGTGCCAGCAGCGTGGACCAGGGTTTCTCTGGAAACACCATATATTTT. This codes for CASSVDQGFSGNTIYF.

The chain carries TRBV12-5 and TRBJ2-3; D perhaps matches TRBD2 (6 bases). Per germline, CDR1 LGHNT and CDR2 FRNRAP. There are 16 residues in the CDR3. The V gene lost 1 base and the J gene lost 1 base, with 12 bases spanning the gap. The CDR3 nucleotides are TGTGCTAGTGGTTTGGGATCGGCTAGCGGCACAGATACGCAGTATTTT. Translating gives CASGLGSASGTDTQYF.

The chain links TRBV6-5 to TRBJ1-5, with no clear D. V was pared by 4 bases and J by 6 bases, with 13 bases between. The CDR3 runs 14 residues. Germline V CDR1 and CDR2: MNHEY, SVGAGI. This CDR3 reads CASSSPGWGQPQHF. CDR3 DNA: TGTGCCAGCAGTTCGCCGGGGTGGGGTCAGCCCCAGCATTTT.

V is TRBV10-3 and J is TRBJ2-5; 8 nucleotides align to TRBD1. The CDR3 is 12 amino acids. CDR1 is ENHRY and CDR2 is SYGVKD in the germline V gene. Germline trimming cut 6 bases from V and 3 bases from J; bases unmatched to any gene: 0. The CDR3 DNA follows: TGTGCCATCAGGGACAGGGAAGAGACCCAGTACTTC. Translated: CAIRDREETQYF.

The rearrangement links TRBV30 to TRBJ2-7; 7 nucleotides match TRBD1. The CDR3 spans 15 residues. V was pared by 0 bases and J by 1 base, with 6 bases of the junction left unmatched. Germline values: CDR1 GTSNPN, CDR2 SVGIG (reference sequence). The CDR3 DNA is TGTGCCTGGAGTGTACCTACAGGGGCATCCTACGAGCAGTACTTC. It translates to CAWSVPTGASYEQYF.

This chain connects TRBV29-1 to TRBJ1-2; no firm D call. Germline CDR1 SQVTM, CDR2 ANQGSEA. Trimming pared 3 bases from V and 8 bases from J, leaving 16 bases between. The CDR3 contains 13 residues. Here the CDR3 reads CSVDLVGDGGYTF. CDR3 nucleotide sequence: TGCAGCGTTGATTTGGTCGGGGATGGCGGCTACACCTTC.

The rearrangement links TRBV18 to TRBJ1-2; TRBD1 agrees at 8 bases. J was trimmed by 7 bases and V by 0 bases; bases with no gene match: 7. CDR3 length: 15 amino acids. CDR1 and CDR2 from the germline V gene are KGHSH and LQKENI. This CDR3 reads CASSPPTVRGLGYTF. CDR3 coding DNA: TGTGCCAGCTCACCACCGACAGTCAGGGGGCTTGGCTACACCTTC. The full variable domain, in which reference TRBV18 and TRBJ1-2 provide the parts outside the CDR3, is NAGVMQNPRHLVRRRGQEARLRCSPMKGHSHVYWYRQLPEEGLKFMVYLQKENIIDESGMPKERFSAEFPKEGPSILRIQQVVRGDSAAYFCASSPPTVRGLGYTFGSGTRLTVV.

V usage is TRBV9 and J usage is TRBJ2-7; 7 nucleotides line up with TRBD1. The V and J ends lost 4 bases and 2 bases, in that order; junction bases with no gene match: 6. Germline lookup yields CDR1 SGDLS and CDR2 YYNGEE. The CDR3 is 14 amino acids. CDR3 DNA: TGTGCCAGCAGCTACGGACAGGCGACCTACGAGCAGTACTTC. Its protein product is CASSYGQATYEQYF.

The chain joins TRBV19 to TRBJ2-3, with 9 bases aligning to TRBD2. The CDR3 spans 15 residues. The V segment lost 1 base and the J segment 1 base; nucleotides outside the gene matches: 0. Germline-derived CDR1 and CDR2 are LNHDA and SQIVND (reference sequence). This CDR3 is CASSIGLAGTDTQYF. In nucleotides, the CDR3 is TGTGCCAGTAGTATAGGACTAGCGGGCACAGATACGCAGTATTTT.

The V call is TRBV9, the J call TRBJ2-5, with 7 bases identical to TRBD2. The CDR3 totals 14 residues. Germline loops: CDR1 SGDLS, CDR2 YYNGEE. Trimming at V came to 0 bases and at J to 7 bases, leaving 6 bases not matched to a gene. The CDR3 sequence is CASSVGTGGGTQYF. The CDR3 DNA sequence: TGTGCCAGCAGCGTAGGGACGGGGGGAGGGACCCAGTACTTC.

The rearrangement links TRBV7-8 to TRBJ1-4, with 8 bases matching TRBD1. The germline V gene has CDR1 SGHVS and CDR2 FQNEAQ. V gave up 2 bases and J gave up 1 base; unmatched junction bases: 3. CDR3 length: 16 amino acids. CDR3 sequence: CASSLYRGGTNEKLFF. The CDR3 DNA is TGTGCCAGCAGCTTATACAGGGGGGGAACTAATGAAAAACTGTTTTTT.

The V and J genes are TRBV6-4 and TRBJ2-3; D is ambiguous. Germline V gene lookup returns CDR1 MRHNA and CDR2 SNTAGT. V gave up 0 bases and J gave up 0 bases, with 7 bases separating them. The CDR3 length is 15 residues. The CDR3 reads CASSDSGGSTDTQYF. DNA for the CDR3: TGTGCCAGCAGTGACTCTGGCGGTAGCACAGATACGCAGTATTTT.

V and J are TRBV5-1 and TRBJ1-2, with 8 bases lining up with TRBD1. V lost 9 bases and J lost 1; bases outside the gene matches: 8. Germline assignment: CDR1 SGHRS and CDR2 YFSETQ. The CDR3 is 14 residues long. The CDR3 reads CATQPGGLNYGYTF. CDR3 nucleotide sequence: TGCGCCACACAACCAGGGGGCCTTAACTATGGCTACACCTTC.

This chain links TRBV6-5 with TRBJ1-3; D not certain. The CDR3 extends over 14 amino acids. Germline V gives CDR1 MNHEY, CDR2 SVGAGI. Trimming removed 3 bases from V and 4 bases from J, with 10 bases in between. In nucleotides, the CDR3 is TGTGCCAGCAGTTATGACTCTCGGGGAAACACCATATATTTT. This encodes CASSYDSRGNTIYF.

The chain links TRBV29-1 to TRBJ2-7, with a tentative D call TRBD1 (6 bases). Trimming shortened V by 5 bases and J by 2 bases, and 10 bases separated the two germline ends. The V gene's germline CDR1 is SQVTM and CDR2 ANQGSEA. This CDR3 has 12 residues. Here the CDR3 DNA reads TGCAGCGTTTGGGACATCACCTACGAGCAGTACTTC. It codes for CSVWDITYEQYF.

Written as DNA, the CDR3 is TGTGCCAGCAGCGCAATGGGACTTGCAGATACGCAGTATTTT. It translates to CASSAMGLADTQYF. The chain is built from TRBV7-3 and TRBJ2-3; TRBD2 might be the D (6 bases). Germline CDR1 SGHTA, CDR2 FQGTGA. The CDR3 consists of 14 residues. V lost 5 bases and J lost 4, with 13 bases in between.

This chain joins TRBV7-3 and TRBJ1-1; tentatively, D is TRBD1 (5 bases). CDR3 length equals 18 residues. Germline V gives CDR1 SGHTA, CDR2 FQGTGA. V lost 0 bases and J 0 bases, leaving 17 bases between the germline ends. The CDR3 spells CASSLTPPSGDLNTEAFF. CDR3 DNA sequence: TGTGCCAGCAGCTTAACACCCCCTTCGGGGGACCTGAACACTGAAGCTTTCTTT.

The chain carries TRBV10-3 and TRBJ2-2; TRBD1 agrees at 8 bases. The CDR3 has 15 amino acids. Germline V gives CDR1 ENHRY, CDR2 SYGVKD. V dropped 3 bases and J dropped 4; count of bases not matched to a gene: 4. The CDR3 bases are TGTGCCATCAGTGACTATACAGGGGGCACCGGGGAGCTGTTTTTT. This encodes CAISDYTGGTGELFF.

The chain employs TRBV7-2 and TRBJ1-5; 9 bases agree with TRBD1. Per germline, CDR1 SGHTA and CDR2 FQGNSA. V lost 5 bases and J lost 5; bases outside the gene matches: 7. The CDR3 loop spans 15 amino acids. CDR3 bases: TGTGCCAGCAGCGAGTACGGACAGGGGTATCAGCCCCAGCATTTT. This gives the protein CASSEYGQGYQPQHF.

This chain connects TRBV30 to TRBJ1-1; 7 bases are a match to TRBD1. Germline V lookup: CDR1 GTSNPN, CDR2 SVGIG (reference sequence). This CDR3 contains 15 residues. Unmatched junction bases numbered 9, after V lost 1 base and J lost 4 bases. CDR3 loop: CAWSATGTGITEAFF. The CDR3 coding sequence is TGTGCCTGGAGTGCGACAGGGACGGGAATCACTGAAGCTTTCTTT.

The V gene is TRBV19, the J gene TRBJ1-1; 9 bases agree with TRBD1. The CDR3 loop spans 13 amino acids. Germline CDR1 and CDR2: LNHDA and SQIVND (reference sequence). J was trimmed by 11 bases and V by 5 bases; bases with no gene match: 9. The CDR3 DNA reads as TGTGCCAGTAGTCCGCTGGGACAGGGTGTCGCTTTCTTT. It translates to CASSPLGQGVAFF.

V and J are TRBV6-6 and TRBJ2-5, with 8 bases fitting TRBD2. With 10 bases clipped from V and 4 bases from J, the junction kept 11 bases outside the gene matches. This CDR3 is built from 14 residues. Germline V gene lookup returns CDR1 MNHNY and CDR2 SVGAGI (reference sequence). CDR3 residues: CATSSGGPGETQYF. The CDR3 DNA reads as TGTGCCACCAGCTCGGGAGGGCCGGGAGAGACCCAGTACTTC.

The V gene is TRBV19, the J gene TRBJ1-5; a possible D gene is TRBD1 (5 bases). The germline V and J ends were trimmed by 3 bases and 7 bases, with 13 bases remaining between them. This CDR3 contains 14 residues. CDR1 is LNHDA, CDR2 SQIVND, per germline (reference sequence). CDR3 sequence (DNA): TGTGCCAGTAGTATCGGTAGGGGAGGGCAGCCCCAGCATTTT. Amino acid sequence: CASSIGRGGQPQHF.

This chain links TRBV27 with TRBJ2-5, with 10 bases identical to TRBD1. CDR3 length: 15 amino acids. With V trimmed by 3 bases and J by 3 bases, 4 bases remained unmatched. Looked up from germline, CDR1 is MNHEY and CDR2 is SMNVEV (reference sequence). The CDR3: CASSFHGTGEETQYF. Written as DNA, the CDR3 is TGTGCCAGCAGTTTTCATGGGACAGGGGAAGAGACCCAGTACTTC.

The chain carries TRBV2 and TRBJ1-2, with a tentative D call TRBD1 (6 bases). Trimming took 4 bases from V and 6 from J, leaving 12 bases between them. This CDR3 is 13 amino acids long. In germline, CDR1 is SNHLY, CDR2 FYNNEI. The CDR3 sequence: CASSVSRGNGYTF. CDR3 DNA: TGTGCCAGCAGTGTATCCAGGGGCAATGGCTACACCTTC. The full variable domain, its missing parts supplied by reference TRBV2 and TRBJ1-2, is EPEVTQTPSHQVTQMGQEVILRCVPISNHLYFYWYRQILGQKVEFLVSFYNNEISEKSEIFDDQFSVERPDGSNFTLKIRSTKLEDSAMYFCASSVSRGNGYTFGSGTRLTVV.